One sample yielded the 26 T cell receptor beta chains listed below, sequenced in a study of blood T cell repertoires in COVID-19. Assay used: immunoSEQ multiplex PCR; TCRdb lists only in-frame clones, some missing. The sample carries 30,000 to 35,000 clones, about 90% recorded once. Sample: peripheral blood. The receptors were sampled from a human donor in a cohort sampled during active COVID-19.

V gene TRBV4-3 combines with J gene TRBJ2-3; TRBD2 is a possible D gene (6 bases). The CDR3 consists of 15 residues. Germline CDR1 is LGHNA and CDR2 is YSLEER. Trimming took off 0 bases at V and 5 bases at J, with 12 bases between the two ends. The CDR3 DNA sequence: TGCGCCAGCAGCCAAGAACAATGGGGAGGAGATACGCAGTATTTT. It specifies CASSQEQWGGDTQYF.

The chain joins TRBV5-5 to TRBJ2-3; 7 bases are shared with TRBD1. The CDR3 loop spans 15 amino acids. V dropped 1 base and J dropped 4; count of bases not matched to a gene: 6. The germline CDR1 and CDR2 sequences are SGHKS and YYEKEE (reference sequence). Here the CDR3 reads CASSLRNRGPDTQYF. The DNA of the CDR3 is TGTGCCAGCAGCTTGAGGAACAGGGGACCAGATACGCAGTATTTT.

The CDR3 nucleotides read TGTGCCAGCAGTAACTCAGATACGCAGTATTTT. Translated, it gives CASSNSDTQYF. The chain couples TRBV7-9 to TRBJ2-3; D is uncertain. The CDR3 contains 11 residues. Trimming stripped 6 bases from V and 4 bases from J, with 5 bases between. Per germline, CDR1 SEHNR and CDR2 FQNEAQ (reference sequence).

This clone appeared a few times. The genes are TRBV19 and TRBJ1-1; D gene ambiguous. CDR1 is LNHDA and CDR2 is SQIVND in the germline V gene (reference sequence). The CDR3 extends over 17 amino acids. V dropped 3 bases and J dropped 1 base, with 18 bases sitting between them. CDR3 nucleotide sequence: TGTGCCAGTAGTATTCTAAGAACAGATCCAACGAACACTGAAGCTTTCTTT. This translates into CASSILRTDPTNTEAFF.

The count of this clone is one. The chain joins TRBV10-3 to TRBJ2-1; TRBD1 matches 10 bases. V lost 5 bases to trimming and J lost 14 bases; unmatched junction nucleotides: 6. The CDR3 length is 12 residues. The V gene's germline CDR1 is ENHRY and CDR2 SYGVKD. CDR3 sequence reads: CAISFRQGAEFF. The CDR3 DNA is TGTGCCATCAGTTTTAGACAGGGGGCAGAGTTCTTC.

The chain recombines TRBV27 with TRBJ1-2, with 8 bases that match TRBD1. V shed 1 base and J 4 bases; nucleotides not matched to a gene: 5. This CDR3 region has 15 residues. CDR1 and CDR2 from the germline V gene are MNHEY and SMNVEV (reference sequence). The CDR3 protein is CASSLLTGTGYGYTF. The CDR3 DNA reads as TGTGCCAGCAGTTTATTGACAGGGACAGGCTATGGCTACACCTTC.

V is TRBV5-5 and J is TRBJ1-1; 7 bases match TRBD1. Germline loops: CDR1 SGHKS, CDR2 YYEKEE (reference sequence). The CDR3 has 14 amino acids. J was trimmed by 4 bases and V by 1 base; bases with no gene match: 4. The CDR3: CASSLSGDSTEAFF. The CDR3 nucleotides are TGTGCCAGCAGCTTGTCAGGGGACAGCACTGAAGCTTTCTTT.

This chain connects TRBV10-3 to TRBJ2-1; tentative D call: TRBD2 (6 bases). Germline V gives CDR1 ENHRY, CDR2 SYGVKD. The CDR3 is made up of 13 amino acids. The V end lost 10 bases, the J end lost 7 bases, and 17 bases lay between the germline ends. CDR3 coding DNA: TGTGCCAGCGTCGGGGGAACGGGGAATGAGCAGTTCTTC. As protein: CASVGGTGNEQFF.

The rearrangement joins TRBV15 to TRBJ1-1, with TRBD1 identical over 7 bases. This CDR3 spans 13 amino acids. V gave up 6 bases and J gave up 2 bases; unmatched junction bases: 3. The germline V gene has CDR1 LNHNV and CDR2 YYDKDF (reference sequence). For the CDR3, the DNA is TGTGCCACCAGGACAGGGCGAAACACTGAAGCTTTCTTT. This codes for CATRTGRNTEAFF.

The chain carries TRBV12-3 or TRBV12-4 and TRBJ1-2, with D possibly TRBD1 on 6 matching bases. The CDR3 sequence is 12 residues long. V shed 6 bases and J shed 14 bases, with 19 bases lying between them. The CDR3 DNA is TGTGCCAGCAGCTACGGCACAGGGCCGGGAACCTTC. The encoded protein is CASSYGTGPGTF.

V gene TRBV9 combines with J gene TRBJ1-4; TRBD1 might be the D (5 bases). CDR1 SGDLS and CDR2 YYNGEE come from the germline V gene. There are 17 residues in the CDR3. Trimming took off 0 bases at V and 10 bases at J, with 22 bases between the two ends. The CDR3 region has the DNA TGTGCCAGCAGCGTAGGTCCCCAAGGGGCTGAAATCCGAAAACTGTTTTTT. Protein: CASSVGPQGAEIRKLFF.

The chain uses TRBV27 and TRBJ2-5, with TRBD1 identical over 9 bases. CDR3 length: 13 residues. Germline V lookup: CDR1 MNHEY, CDR2 SMNVEV (reference sequence). The trim removed 5 bases at V and 6 bases at J, leaving 4 bases unmatched. CDR3 residues: CASSLDRGQTQYF. In DNA form, the CDR3 reads TGTGCCAGCAGTCTGGACAGGGGTCAGACCCAGTACTTC.

The chain joins TRBV11-2 to TRBJ2-3, with D unresolved. Germline assignment: CDR1 SGHAT and CDR2 FQNNGV. The CDR3 contains 10 residues. The V gene lost 4 bases and the J gene lost 9 bases, with 5 bases spanning the gap. The CDR3 reads CASSSGTQYF. The DNA for the CDR3 is TGTGCCAGCAGCTCAGGCACGCAGTATTTT.

This chain joins TRBV7-6 and TRBJ1-3; D remains unclear. The CDR3 runs to 13 residues. Trimming left V 1 base short and J 3 bases short, with 4 bases between. Germline-derived CDR1 and CDR2 are SGHVS and FNYEAQ. The CDR3 DNA is TGTGCCAGCAGCTTAGGGCATGGAAACACCATATATTTT. This sequence encodes CASSLGHGNTIYF.

V usage is TRBV18 and J usage is TRBJ1-5; 8 positions match TRBD1. CDR1 is KGHSH and CDR2 is LQKENI in the germline V gene. This CDR3 has 17 residues. The V gene end was trimmed by 3 bases and the J gene end by 6 bases; junction bases not matched to a gene: 13. The CDR3 nucleotides are TGTGCCAGCTCACCCGGACAGGGAGGATTTTTGGGTCAGCCCCAGCATTTT. This translates into CASSPGQGGFLGQPQHF. The full variable domain, rest sourced from reference TRBV18 and TRBJ1-5, is NAGVMQNPRHLVRRRGQEARLRCSPMKGHSHVYWYRQLPEEGLKFMVYLQKENIIDESGMPKERFSAEFPKEGPSILRIQQVVRGDSAAYFCASSPGQGGFLGQPQHFGDGTRLSIL.

V gene TRBV20-1 combines with J gene TRBJ1-3; D not certain. This CDR3 has 12 residues. Trimming took off 3 bases at V and 0 bases at J, with 3 bases between the two ends. Looked up from germline, CDR1 is DFQATT and CDR2 is SNEGSKA (reference sequence). Here the CDR3 DNA reads TGCAGTGCTAGTCTCTCTGGAAACACCATATATTTT. Protein: CSASLSGNTIYF.

This chain joins TRBV4-1 and TRBJ2-2; 10 bases map to TRBD2. The CDR3 contains 16 residues. Trimming took 4 bases from V and 5 from J; bases not matched to a gene: 7. Per the germline V gene, CDR1 is MGHRA and CDR2 is YSYEKL. In nucleotides, the CDR3 is TGCGCCAGCAGCCTCTCTAGCGGGGGAGGAACCGGGGAGCTGTTTTTT. It specifies CASSLSSGGGTGELFF.

This chain joins TRBV6-6 and TRBJ1-4; tentative D call: TRBD1 (5 bases). Between the trimmed V and J ends, which lost 5 bases and 6 bases, there was a span of 19 bases. The CDR3 spans 16 residues. Per germline, CDR1 MNHNY and CDR2 SVGAGI (reference sequence). In nucleotides, the CDR3 is TGTGCCAGCAGTCTCTACTTGGGAGGGACCGATGAAAAACTGTTTTTT. Translating it yields CASSLYLGGTDEKLFF.

This chain connects TRBV9 to TRBJ2-2, with 14 bases fitting TRBD2. The junction had 8 bases not matched to a gene; V was cut back by 7 bases and J by 3 bases. Germline V gene sequence: CDR1 SGDLS, CDR2 YYNGEE. The CDR3 length is 17 residues. CDR3: CASAPAGLAGDTGELFF. CDR3 DNA: TGTGCCAGCGCACCAGCGGGACTAGCGGGGGACACCGGGGAGCTGTTTTTT.

The rearrangement uses TRBV5-4 and TRBJ2-2; 13 bases are a match to TRBD2. Germline values: CDR1 SGHNT, CDR2 YYREEE (reference sequence). The CDR3 sequence is 17 residues long. V lost 4 bases and J lost 7; bases outside the gene matches: 10. The CDR3 DNA reads TGTGCCAGCAGCCCGGAACTAGCGGGGGGGCAAGGCGGGGAGCTGTTTTTT. It is translated as CASSPELAGGQGGELFF.

The chain links TRBV6-6 to TRBJ1-5; D might be TRBD1 (5 bases). In germline, CDR1 is MNHNY, CDR2 SVGAGI (reference sequence). The CDR3 totals 16 residues. V lost 6 bases, J lost 3 bases, and 18 bases lay in between. CDR3 sequence reads: CASSPGGGVDNQPQHF. As DNA, the CDR3 is TGTGCCAGCAGCCCCGGGGGAGGGGTTGACAATCAGCCCCAGCATTTT.

The V gene is TRBV7-2, the J gene TRBJ1-1; 7 nucleotides agree with TRBD1. The CDR3 length is 14 residues. With 5 bases clipped from V and 1 base from J, the junction kept 4 bases outside the gene matches. Germline V gene lookup returns CDR1 SGHTA and CDR2 FQGNSA. The CDR3 sequence is CASSERQGNTEAFF. The CDR3 region has the DNA TGTGCCAGCAGCGAACGACAGGGGAACACTGAAGCTTTCTTT.

V usage is TRBV7-2 and J usage is TRBJ2-7; 10 nucleotides match TRBD2. The length of the CDR3 is 16 residues. Per the germline V gene, CDR1 is SGHTA and CDR2 is FQGNSA. With V trimmed by 5 bases and J by 3 bases, 10 bases remained unmatched. DNA for the CDR3: TGTGCCAGCAGCCCTACGGGAGCGGGGGGGCTCTACGAGCAGTACTTC. This encodes CASSPTGAGGLYEQYF.

This clone has ten or more counts. The gene calls are TRBV14 and TRBJ1-2; no reliable D call. The CDR3 loop spans 13 amino acids. Per the germline V gene, CDR1 is SGHDN and CDR2 is FVKESK. V was trimmed by 4 bases and J by 7 bases, leaving 13 bases between them. CDR3 residues: CASSPPGIGGYTF. In DNA form, the CDR3 reads TGTGCCAGCAGCCCCCCAGGTATTGGTGGCTACACCTTC.

The V and J genes are TRBV6-6 and TRBJ1-2; 9 nucleotides line up with TRBD1. The ends lost 5 bases at V and 8 bases at J; junction bases unmatched: 9. The V gene's germline CDR1 is MNHNY and CDR2 SVGAGI (reference sequence). This CDR3 comprises 14 residues. CDR3 loop: CASSQTGTGNGYTF. Here the CDR3 DNA reads TGTGCCAGCAGTCAAACCGGGACAGGGAACGGCTACACCTTC.

The rearrangement uses TRBV5-1 and TRBJ1-2; D not certain. The V gene lost 0 bases and the J gene lost 1 base, with 4 bases spanning the gap. This CDR3 is built from 13 residues. Germline CDR1 reads SGHRS; CDR2 reads YFSETQ. The CDR3 DNA is TGCGCCAGCAGCTTGGACAGTAACTATGGCTACACCTTC. Residues: CASSLDSNYGYTF.